The clone carrying this T cell receptor (beta chain) was seen a handful of times. Germline CDR1 and CDR2: MNHNY and SVGAGI (reference sequence). The V and J ends lost 6 bases and 8 bases, in that order; junction bases with no gene match: 7. The CDR3 totals 15 residues. These data originate in a study of blood T cell repertoires in COVID-19. Looking at the study overall: There were acute and convalescent COVID-19 samples, and they came from the United States, Italy and Spain. Sources were T cells, B-cell-depleted T cells, or PBMCs; the material itself was cDNA or gDNA.

Original methodology: Amplification from reference gene primers served as the basis for estimated nucleated cell counts. This table comes from immunoSEQ multiplex PCR, and its TCRdb copy is limited to in-frame clones, with some not included. That table supplies the V and J calls and clone size; D and trimming were determined from the DNA. The sample yields about 170,000 clones, about 88% seen once. Sequenced material: peripheral blood. The clonotype originates from a man aged 55 to 70 with acute or convalescent COVID-19. The chain joins TRBV6-6 to TRBJ2-2, with 12 nucleotides matching TRBD2. CDR3 sequence: CASRRLAGASGELFF. CDR3 bases: TGTGCCAGCAGGCGACTAGCGGGAGCGTCTGGGGAGCTGTTTTTT.